These 17 T cell receptor beta chains were sequenced from one sample in a study of blood T cell repertoires in COVID-19. Libraries were prepared by immunoSEQ multiplex PCR; TCRdb keeps only in-frame clonotypes and omits some of them. The data show about 100,000 clones, roughly 87% seen once. Sequenced: peripheral blood. Receptors originate from a young man in a cohort sampled during active COVID-19.

The rearrangement joins TRBV2 to TRBJ2-1, with D unresolved. This CDR3 contains 13 residues. Trimming shortened V by 4 bases and J by 3 bases, and 7 bases separated the two germline ends. CDR1 is SNHLY and CDR2 is FYNNEI in the germline V gene. The CDR3 here is CASSGQNYNEQFF. CDR3 DNA sequence: TGTGCCAGCAGTGGACAAAACTACAATGAGCAGTTCTTC. The whole variable domain, filled in from reference TRBV2 and TRBJ2-1, reads EPEVTQTPSHQVTQMGQEVILRCVPISNHLYFYWYRQILGQKVEFLVSFYNNEISEKSEIFDDQFSVERPDGSNFTLKIRSTKLEDSAMYFCASSGQNYNEQFFGPGTRLTVL.

This clone appeared once. The gene calls are TRBV5-4 and TRBJ2-1; TRBD1 matches 7 bases. The CDR3 covers 14 residues. V lost 3 bases and J lost 3; bases outside the gene matches: 3. In germline, CDR1 is SGHNT, CDR2 YYREEE (reference sequence). CDR3 sequence: CASSWDRNYNEQFF. In DNA form, the CDR3 reads TGTGCCAGCAGCTGGGACAGAAACTACAATGAGCAGTTCTTC.

This clone was seen a single time. The chain joins TRBV11-2 to TRBJ2-7; the match to TRBD1 covers 7 bases. The length of the CDR3 is 15 residues. Losses at the gene ends were 3 bases for V and 2 bases for J; bases not matched to a gene: 7. From germline, CDR1 is SGHAT and CDR2 FQNNGV. CDR3 sequence (DNA): TGTGCCAGCAGCTTCCCCGGGACAGCGGCCTACGAGCAGTACTTC. Its protein is CASSFPGTAAYEQYF.

V is TRBV24-1 and J is TRBJ2-3, with TRBD2 identical over 10 bases. V shed 0 bases and J 0 bases; nucleotides not matched to a gene: 14. CDR1 is KGHDR, CDR2 SFDVKD, per germline. The CDR3 is 21 amino acids. The DNA for the CDR3 is TGTGCCACCAGTGATTTGCATCTGGGGCTAGCGGGGGTAACTAGCACAGATACGCAGTATTTT. Translated, it gives CATSDLHLGLAGVTSTDTQYF.

The chain's CDR3 is CASSLGLLSKTQYF. The CDR3 DNA is TGTGCCAGCAGCTTGGGACTGTTGTCGAAGACCCAGTACTTC. This rearrangement joins TRBV7-9 to TRBJ2-5; D perhaps matches TRBD2 (6 bases). The CDR3 consists of 14 residues. V lost 3 bases to trimming and J lost 6 bases, with 14 bases between them. CDR1 SEHNR and CDR2 FQNEAQ come from the germline V gene (reference sequence).

This clone has only a few counts. This chain uses TRBV19 with TRBJ1-5; 7 bases map to TRBD1. Germline V gives CDR1 LNHDA, CDR2 SQIVND (reference sequence). The CDR3 totals 15 residues. Unmatched junction bases numbered 4, after V lost 0 bases and J lost 5 bases. DNA of the CDR3: TGTGCCAGTAGTATAGAAGGAACAGGGGATCAGCCCCAGCATTTT. This encodes CASSIEGTGDQPQHF.

This clone came up once. V and J are TRBV10-3 and TRBJ1-1; D gene unclear. The V gene lost 3 bases and the J gene lost 0 bases, with 5 bases spanning the gap. CDR3 length: 13 residues. Per germline, CDR1 ENHRY and CDR2 SYGVKD. CDR3 residues: CAISEIMNTEAFF. CDR3 bases: TGTGCCATCAGTGAAATCATGAACACTGAAGCTTTCTTT.

CDR3 in amino acids: CASSYIGNEQFF. CDR3 bases: TGTGCCAGCAGTTACATCGGGAATGAGCAGTTCTTC. V is TRBV6-2 or TRBV6-3 and J is TRBJ2-1; D call uncertain. This CDR3 region has 12 residues. V was pared by 2 bases and J by 7 bases, with 6 bases between. CDR1 is MNHEY and CDR2 is SVGEGT in the germline V gene.

DNA for the CDR3: TGTGCCAGCAGCATGGGGCAAGGGAGCAATGAGCAGTTCTTC. The encoded protein is CASSMGQGSNEQFF. The chain links TRBV5-7 to TRBJ2-1; either TRBD1 or TRBD2 may supply D (5 bases each). TRBV5-7 is filed as an ORF, its function uncertain. V shed 4 bases and J shed 6 bases, with 14 bases lying between them. This CDR3 contains 14 residues.

The chain couples TRBV7-2 to TRBJ2-7; perhaps TRBD1 as D (5 bases). V gave up 4 bases and J gave up 1 base, with 11 bases separating them. The germline V gene encodes CDR1 SGHTA and CDR2 FQGNSA. There are 14 residues in the CDR3. The CDR3 coding sequence is TGTGCCAGCAGCTCACGCCAGGGTTCCTACGAGCAGTACTTC. It codes for CASSSRQGSYEQYF.

CDR3 nucleotide sequence: TGTGCCAGCAGCTTAGGGCAACCCTACGAGCAGTACTTC. Its protein is CASSLGQPYEQYF. The chain recombines TRBV7-2 with TRBJ2-7; D is ambiguous. The ends were cut back, 1 base at V and 2 bases at J, with 6 bases in the middle. Per germline, CDR1 SGHTA and CDR2 FQGNSA. The CDR3 is 13 residues long.

The chain has TRBV6-2 or TRBV6-3 and TRBJ1-6; no reliable D call. The CDR3 totals 13 residues. Germline V gene data show CDR1 as MNHEY and CDR2 as SVGEGT. Trimming took off 2 bases at V and 6 bases at J, with 5 bases between the two ends. The CDR3 loop reads CASSYGLNSPLHF. The CDR3 nucleotides read TGTGCCAGCAGTTACGGGCTTAATTCACCCCTCCACTTT.

Note on this clone: At one end the junction does not follow the germline gene, possibly because of a read error. The chain couples TRBV18 to TRBJ2-6, with D perhaps matching TRBD2 (7 bases). The germline V gene encodes CDR1 KGHSH and CDR2 LQKENI. The CDR3 extends over 16 amino acids. CDR3: CASSPRGAPGANVLTF. The DNA of the CDR3 is TGTGCCAGTTCACCCCGGGGGGCCCCTGGGGCCAACGTCCTGACTTTC.

This clone is a singleton in its sample. The V gene is TRBV6-5, the J gene TRBJ2-3, with 7 bases identical to TRBD1. The CDR3 runs to 15 residues. With V trimmed by 4 bases and J by 3 bases, 7 bases remained unmatched. The germline CDR1 and CDR2 sequences are MNHEY and SVGAGI. This CDR3 is CASSFRQGLTDTQYF. In DNA form, the CDR3 reads TGTGCCAGCAGTTTTCGACAGGGTCTTACAGATACGCAGTATTTT.

This chain uses TRBV6-5 with TRBJ1-5; D is unresolved. Germline values: CDR1 MNHEY, CDR2 SVGAGI. Deletions cut 0 bases from V and 3 bases from J, with 12 bases between. The CDR3 is 16 residues long. The CDR3, as DNA: TGTGCCAGCAGTTACTCGGCGACAACGATCAATCAGCCCCAGCATTTT. The encoded protein is CASSYSATTINQPQHF.

This clone was seen once. Other DNA sequences from this sample encode an identical CDR3 as well. The chain couples TRBV9 to TRBJ1-4; D perhaps matches TRBD1 (6 bases). The CDR3 runs to 17 residues. Germline assignment: CDR1 SGDLS and CDR2 YYNGEE. The V end lost 3 bases, the J end lost 8 bases, and 23 bases lay between the germline ends. The CDR3 nucleotides read TGTGCCAGCAGCGCTGGGCCCACGGACAGTCCCCGCGAAAAACTGTTTTTT. This sequence encodes CASSAGPTDSPREKLFF.

The chain joins TRBV6-1 to TRBJ1-2; 9 bases are a match to TRBD1. The CDR3 has 13 amino acids. With 6 bases clipped from V and 5 bases from J, the junction kept 4 bases outside the gene matches. Germline-derived CDR1 and CDR2 are MNHNS and SASEGT. The CDR3 here is CASSDGQGYGYTF. CDR3 in DNA: TGTGCCAGCAGCGACGGACAGGGGTATGGCTACACCTTC.